This T cell receptor beta chain was recovered during a study of blood T cells in healthy people across ages. A J-beta primer mix and a sample-barcoded 5' primer were used in a second PCR of about 7 to 12 cycles. Each cDNA molecule, via a template-switch adaptor with 12 random nucleotides, was tagged. All samples yielded 3 million or more CDR3-containing paired-end reads. One entry per CDR3 protein, called by TCRdb with MiXCR from the 5' RACE reads. The table has around 1.7 million distinct CDR3 sequences, under 30% seen once. Every donor contributed around 10 milliliters of peripheral blood by blood draw. The V end lost 8 bases, the J end lost 13 bases, and 19 bases lay between the germline ends. This CDR3 comprises 12 residues.

Specimen: blood. This TCR derives from a woman aged 25 to 39 in good health. This chain joins TRBV12-3 or TRBV12-4 and TRBJ2-3; unclear D gene. CDR3 DNA: TGTGCCAGCTCCAGCAGTTTTGGTGCAGAGTATTTT. It is translated as CASSSSFGAEYF.